This T cell receptor (beta chain) is drawn from a study of T cell responses to AZD1222 COVID-19 vaccine (dated by TCRdb to the early 2020s). With regard to the full study: A total of about 250 trial participants underwent TCR sequencing, of whom about 210 had received two doses of AZD1222 and 26 had received two doses of the MenACWY control vaccine. Enrollment into the trials was organized by age into subgroups of 18-55, 56-69 and 70-plus years, and those subgroups contained roughly 140, 27 and 60 TCR-sequenced participants, respectively. Findings and caveats that apply to the study as a whole: Because no day 14 peak-response samples were available, the repertoires could be characterized only after the peak T cell response. The 56-69-year group was small, and its depth increase did not reach significance, likely because of low power. Most participants were white British and females outnumbered males, and the authors suggested that clonal diversity may have been underestimated. Only five to seven AZD1222 recipients were SARS-CoV-2 seropositive at baseline, limiting conclusions about previously exposed vaccinees. Epitopes outside the regions mutated in the B.1.351 and B.1.1.7 variants were reportedly recognized by nearly half of the unique spike-specific TCRs. CD4 TCRs associated with the vaccine covered the entire spike protein, and the dominant responses were in regions 160-218 and 743-854. A significant rise in spike-specific TCR breadth and depth was observed after two AZD1222 doses relative to day 0 and relative to MenACWY recipients.

The sample's time point label, in plain terms: baseline before first vaccination. The treatment or condition label, as the study defines it: meningococcal conjugate vaccine given as trial control. Vaccinee samples came from UK trials COV001 and COV002, including a single-blind randomized controlled phase 2/3 trial of AZD1222 (ChAdOx1 nCoV-19) in healthy adults. Trial participant PBMC samples were collected at day 0 and day 28 after the second dose for TCRbeta chain sequencing. Note on this clone: This clone's antigen is unknown. It has no much larger one-base neighbor in the sample; base qualities were not kept.

The CDR3 regions of human TCRbeta chains were subjected to immunosequencing. On the study's bioinformatics: Repertoire TCRs were checked for matches against a reference library of SARS-CoV-2-specific TCRs that had been generated using the MIRA antigen-specificity platform. Breadth was defined as the fraction of unique TCRs that were SARS-CoV-2-associated, and depth was defined as the fraction of total T cells that were SARS-CoV-2-associated. Using the MIRA data, each spike-specific TCR was assigned both to the spike region to which the TCR was reactive and to a CD4 or CD8 class. Log10-transformed breadth and depth values were compared by one-way ANOVA with Sidak's multiple comparisons tests. The immuneACCESS repertoire file appears here via TCRdb, limited to in-frame rearrangements. These files lack a portion of the clones; in checked studies, under half of the deficit traces to unresolved V genes, and the cause of the others is not known. D and trimming come from the DNA, and the V and J calls and clone size come from that table. Counted in this sample were about 130,000 clones; roughly 85% of them appeared once. The ten largest clonotypes hold 18% of the sample.

The germline V gene yields MGHRA for CDR1 and YSYEKL for CDR2. The CDR3 contains 14 residues, cysteine and phenylalanine counted. The CDR3 DNA has 42 bases and is translated from base 1. For this chain, trimming is 4 bases at the V end and 3 bases at the J end, and the number of junction bases without a gene match is 4. The chain links TRBV4-1 with TRBJ2-7; the junction holds 9 bases that match TRBD1. This clonotype was sampled from an adult in good health. Here the sequenced sample was peripheral blood, taken on day 0 of MenACWY control vaccination. The nucleotides read TGCGCCAGCAGCCCGGGACAGGGAGGCTACGAGCAGTACTTC. The translation is CASSPGQGGYEQYF.